The 21 T cell receptor beta chains given below trace back to one sample, sequenced in a study of blood T cell repertoires in COVID-19. The table came from immunoSEQ multiplex PCR; TCRdb's copy has only in-frame clones and leaves some out. The sample holds roughly 71,000 clones; over 75% are singletons and the top ten take approximately 23%. Sequencing was performed on peripheral blood. These receptor sequences come from a man aged 50 to 59 with acute or convalescent COVID-19.

This chain connects TRBV27 to TRBJ2-1; 12 positions match TRBD2. Looked up from germline, CDR1 is MNHEY and CDR2 is SMNVEV (reference sequence). The CDR3 extends over 20 amino acids. V dropped 2 bases and J dropped 6; count of bases not matched to a gene: 17. CDR3 coding DNA: TGTGCCAGCAGTTTACGGGTTCCTAGCGGGGGGGCCTCCGCGGCCAATGAGCAGTTCTTC. Translating it yields CASSLRVPSGGASAANEQFF.

The rearrangement links TRBV12-3 or TRBV12-4 to TRBJ2-1; D remains unclear. V was cut by 3 bases and J by 8 bases, with 11 bases left in between. The CDR3 sequence is 13 residues long. CDR3 DNA: TGTGCCAGCAGTTTTACGCGGTCCGATGAGCAGTTCTTC. This gives the protein CASSFTRSDEQFF.

The chain joins TRBV6-5 to TRBJ2-7; possible D gene TRBD1, 5 bases. Germline CDR1 MNHEY, CDR2 SVGAGI. This CDR3 has 12 amino acids. V was clipped by 6 bases and J by 0 bases, with 6 bases between them. In nucleotides, the CDR3 is TGTGCCAGCAGCAGGGTCTCCTACGAGCAGTACTTC. Residues: CASSRVSYEQYF.

This chain connects TRBV3-1 (or the pseudogene TRBV3-2) to TRBJ2-2; D perhaps matches TRBD1 (6 bases). V was cut by 4 bases and J by 2 bases, with 11 bases left in between. The CDR3 is 15 residues long. Germline CDR1 LGHDT, CDR2 YNNKEL (reference sequence). DNA for the CDR3: TGTGCCAGCAGCCCCCGGACAGTCAACACCGGGGAGCTGTTTTTT. It codes for CASSPRTVNTGELFF.

V gene TRBV5-1 combines with J gene TRBJ2-2; TRBD1 is a possible D gene (5 bases). The CDR3 contains 12 residues. V shed 3 bases and J shed 7 bases, with 7 bases lying between them. Germline V gene lookup returns CDR1 SGHRS and CDR2 YFSETQ. This CDR3 reads CASSWGSGELFF. In DNA, the CDR3 is TGCGCCAGCAGCTGGGGCAGCGGGGAGCTGTTTTTT. The whole variable domain, remainder taken from reference TRBV5-1 and TRBJ2-2, is KAGVTQTPRYLIKTRGQQVTLSCSPISGHRSVSWYQQTPGQGLQFLFEYFSETQRNKGNFPGRFSGRQFSNSRSEMNVSTLELGDSALYLCASSWGSGELFFGEGSRLTVL.

The V and J genes are TRBV11-3 and TRBJ2-1; perhaps TRBD2 as D (5 bases). The CDR3 runs to 13 residues. Germline V gene lookup returns CDR1 SGHNT and CDR2 YENEEA. The ends were cut back, 5 bases at V and 6 bases at J, with 11 bases in the middle. The CDR3 nucleotides read TGTGCCAGCAGCACCGGGATTTCCAATGAGCAGTTCTTC. It yields the protein CASSTGISNEQFF.

The chain links TRBV5-1 to TRBJ2-5; weak D call: TRBD2 (5 bases). The V gene lost 0 bases and the J gene lost 6 bases, with 18 bases spanning the gap. There are 16 residues in the CDR3. CDR1 is SGHRS and CDR2 is YFSETQ in the germline V gene. The CDR3 sequence: CASSLDFRESYKTQYF. CDR3 nucleotides: TGCGCCAGCAGCTTGGATTTCCGGGAATCTTATAAGACCCAGTACTTC. The full variable domain, completed using reference TRBV5-1 and TRBJ2-5, is KAGVTQTPRYLIKTRGQQVTLSCSPISGHRSVSWYQQTPGQGLQFLFEYFSETQRNKGNFPGRFSGRQFSNSRSEMNVSTLELGDSALYLCASSLDFRESYKTQYFGPGTRLLVL.

V gene TRBV12-3 or TRBV12-4 combines with J gene TRBJ2-1, with a weak D call TRBD2 (5 bases). Between the trimmed V and J ends, which lost 10 bases and 9 bases, there was a span of 16 bases. The CDR3 is 12 amino acids. The CDR3 loop reads CATLQAGPEQFF. CDR3 in DNA: TGTGCCACCCTTCAGGCGGGCCCTGAGCAGTTCTTC.

The J gene is TRBJ2-2, the V gene TRBV27; 7 positions match TRBD2. Germline V CDR1 and CDR2: MNHEY, SMNVEV (reference sequence). The CDR3 contains 17 residues. The junction had 13 bases not matched to a gene; V was cut back by 5 bases and J by 4 bases. This chain's CDR3 is CASSRGRGGIGTGELFF. CDR3 nucleotide sequence: TGTGCCAGCAGTAGGGGAAGGGGAGGGATTGGCACCGGGGAGCTGTTTTTT.

This sequence joins TRBV7-2 and TRBJ2-5; 7 nucleotides align to TRBD1. The CDR3 length is 15 residues. With 1 base clipped from V and 2 bases from J, the junction kept 4 bases outside the gene matches. Germline V lookup: CDR1 SGHTA, CDR2 FQGNSA. The CDR3 spells CASSLDMGQQETQYF. DNA for the CDR3: TGTGCCAGCAGCTTAGATATGGGACAGCAAGAGACCCAGTACTTC.

This clone was recorded a few times. V is TRBV4-2 and J is TRBJ2-5; 13 bases align to TRBD2. The junction had 11 bases not matched to a gene; V was cut back by 2 bases and J by 2 bases. The CDR3 is made up of 19 amino acids. From germline, CDR1 is LGHNA and CDR2 YNFKEQ. CDR3 in DNA: TGTGCCAGCAGCCAAACGTCCGGGACTAGCGGGACGGGACAAGAGACCCAGTACTTC. Its protein is CASSQTSGTSGTGQETQYF.

The rearrangement joins TRBV12-3 or TRBV12-4 to TRBJ1-4, with 8 bases fitting TRBD1. The CDR3 spans 13 residues. V dropped 6 bases and J dropped 6; count of bases not matched to a gene: 3. Here the CDR3 reads CASSPGQDEKLFF. The CDR3 DNA follows: TGTGCCAGCAGCCCGGGACAGGATGAAAAACTGTTTTTT.

The chain combines TRBV28 with TRBJ2-7, with D possibly TRBD2 on 5 matching bases. CDR3 length: 14 amino acids. V lost 5 bases and J lost 7, with 18 bases in between. The germline V gene has CDR1 MDHEN and CDR2 SYDVKM. DNA of the CDR3: TGTGCCAGCAGTCGACGGACTCTCCTGTGGGAGCAGTACGTC. Protein: CASSRRTLLWEQYV.

The chain uses TRBV5-6 and TRBJ2-5, with a tentative D call TRBD1 (6 bases). Trimming pared 4 bases from V and 3 bases from J, leaving 13 bases between. Germline CDR1 reads SGHDT; CDR2 reads YYEEEE. The CDR3 sequence is 14 residues long. DNA of the CDR3: TGTGCCAGCAGCCCGGGACACCGAAAAGAGACCCAGTACTTC. This encodes CASSPGHRKETQYF.

V is TRBV5-1 and J is TRBJ1-4, with a weak D call TRBD1 (5 bases). Trimming left V 1 base short and J 6 bases short, with 13 bases between. CDR1 and CDR2 from the germline V gene are SGHRS and YFSETQ. The CDR3 spans 15 residues. The CDR3 nucleotides read TGCGCCAGCAGCTTGAACGGGGGGAGGGATGAAAAACTGTTTTTT. This sequence encodes CASSLNGGRDEKLFF.

The chain is built from TRBV29-1 and TRBJ2-5; D possibly corresponds to TRBD1 (5 bases). The CDR3 loop spans 12 amino acids. The germline V and J ends were trimmed by 6 bases and 2 bases, with 10 bases remaining between them. Germline loops: CDR1 SQVTM, CDR2 ANQGSEA. The CDR3, as DNA: TGCAGCGTCCGAAGGGGTCAAGAGACCCAGTACTTC. Amino acid sequence: CSVRRGQETQYF.

The chain carries TRBV6-1 and TRBJ2-3, with TRBD2 matching 12 bases. Germline-derived CDR1 and CDR2 are MNHNS and SASEGT. With V trimmed by 0 bases and J by 6 bases, 10 bases remained unmatched. This CDR3 is built from 18 residues. CDR3 coding DNA: TGTGCCAGCAGTGAAGCGTACACTAGCGGGGGGCACGAGGATACGCAGTATTTT. Its protein is CASSEAYTSGGHEDTQYF.

The V and J genes are TRBV11-3 and TRBJ1-1; D may be TRBD1 (5 bases). Trimming left V 1 base short and J 5 bases short, with 14 bases between. The CDR3 sequence is 15 residues long. CDR1 and CDR2 (germline): SGHNT, YENEEA. The CDR3 spells CASSLVQGWMTEAFF. The CDR3 DNA reads as TGTGCCAGCAGCTTAGTCCAGGGATGGATGACTGAAGCTTTCTTT.

The chain joins TRBV15 to TRBJ1-5, with TRBD1 matching over 9 bases. J gave up 7 bases and V 3 bases, and 13 bases lay outside the gene matches. Germline V gene sequence: CDR1 LNHNV, CDR2 YYDKDF (reference sequence). The CDR3 extends over 17 amino acids. The DNA of the CDR3 is TGTGCCACCAGCAGCCAACTCCGGACAGGGGTAGGCCAGCCCCAGCATTTT. Protein sequence: CATSSQLRTGVGQPQHF.

The chain uses TRBV2 and TRBJ1-5; a weak D match, TRBD1 (6 bases). Looked up from germline, CDR1 is SNHLY and CDR2 is FYNNEI. Trimming cost V 0 bases and J 3 bases, with 12 bases left between them. The CDR3 sequence is 16 residues long. CDR3 residues: CASSEATGLDNQPQHF. CDR3 in DNA: TGTGCCAGCAGTGAAGCAACAGGGCTGGACAATCAGCCCCAGCATTTT. The full variable domain, rest sourced from reference TRBV2 and TRBJ1-5, is EPEVTQTPSHQVTQMGQEVILRCVPISNHLYFYWYRQILGQKVEFLVSFYNNEISEKSEIFDDQFSVERPDGSNFTLKIRSTKLEDSAMYFCASSEATGLDNQPQHFGDGTRLSIL.

V is TRBV7-8 and J is TRBJ2-7; 8 bases are shared with TRBD2. The trim removed 5 bases at V and 4 bases at J, leaving 10 bases unmatched. CDR1 is SGHVS and CDR2 is FQNEAQ in the germline V gene. This CDR3 has 15 residues. CDR3 residues: CASSHGPAGDYEQYV. The CDR3 coding sequence is TGTGCCAGCAGCCACGGGCCAGCGGGAGATTACGAGCAGTACGTC.